This T cell receptor (beta chain) came from a study of beta chain features in type 1 diabetes. Study-level findings and limits: Moderately but significantly shorter TCRB CDR3s were found in Type 1 diabetes patients in all four CD4+ subsets.

This clone was counted a few times. What it binds is not known. The CDR3 is 15 amino acids. Trimming removed 6 bases from V and 4 bases from J; junction bases left unmatched: 11. From germline, CDR1 is SQVTM and CDR2 ANQGSEA. The authors reverse transcribed all of the isolated RNA, so sequencing captured expressed TCRB transcripts. The data were produced by immunoSEQ multiplex PCR, yet TCRdb's version contains in-frame clones alone and is incomplete. The data contain a few hundred thousand clones, about 15% of them seen just once; the ten biggest clones take up about 0.019%. Sample: naive CD4+ T cells from blood. The gene calls are TRBV29-1 and TRBJ2-5, with 10 bases lining up with TRBD1. This receptor was obtained from a woman in her late teens or twenties in good health. As DNA, the CDR3 is TGCAGCGTAGAAAGGACAGGGGGTTGGGGAGAGACCCAGTACTTC. This sequence encodes CSVERTGGWGETQYF.